The 14 T cell receptor beta chains listed next were all sequenced from one sample in a study of vaccination and CD4 T cells after COVID-19 (dated by TCRdb to the early 2020s). For these receptors, no antigen is known. Receptor libraries were prepared by PCR. TCRdb shows the sequencer as Illumina iSeq 100. DNA from cultured CD4+ T cells underwent TCR sequencing with the Oncomine TCR Beta short-read assay at the Johns Hopkins FTIC core. TCRdb redid the processing of the public reads, applying fastp at Q25 and MiXCR, and retained in-frame beta chains. Here each entry gathers all rows of one CDR3 protein and keeps the most common genes and DNA. This sample lists 6,400 or so distinct CDR3 sequences; almost 30% were detected once. The ten largest clones take up 31% of the sample. Taken with the paper, the label for treatment or condition translates to: roughly 10-day PBMC culture with coronavirus spike peptide pools or control peptides (ViraFEST assay). CD4+ T cells from unexposed donors were collected before the COVID-19 pandemic (2011-2018).

The sample was CD4+ T cells from blood, cultured in vitro. The receptors come from a human donor in good health.

The rearrangement links TRBV5-3 to TRBJ1-3, with D perhaps TRBD1 (5 bases). TRBV5-3 is sorted into the ORF group, with uncertain function. The CDR3 contains 14 residues. V lost 5 bases to trimming and J lost 1 base, with 10 bases between them. CDR3: CARRGRQSGNTIYF. The CDR3, as DNA: TGTGCCAGAAGGGGGCGCCAATCTGGAAACACCATATATTTT.

There are a few counts of this clonotype. The chain carries TRBV10-3 and TRBJ1-2; D is unclear. The CDR3 totals 15 residues. V shed 2 bases and J shed 0 bases, with 10 bases lying between them. Germline V gene lookup returns CDR1 ENHRY and CDR2 SYGVKD. The CDR3 region is CAISETTSANYGYTF. Written as DNA, the CDR3 is TGTGCCATCAGTGAGACGACCTCAGCTAACTATGGCTACACCTTC.

The DNA of the CDR3 is TGTGCCAGCAGTTTTCTGCTGGGGGGCTCGGGGTCACCCCTCCACTTT. Translation gives CASSFLLGGSGSPLHF. V and J are TRBV12-3 or TRBV12-4 and TRBJ1-6, with D possibly matching TRBD1 (6 bases). CDR3 size: 16 residues. Trimming left V 3 bases short and J 10 bases short, with 19 bases between.

To note about this clonotype: Germline and junction disagree at one end, which may indicate a read error. The chain employs TRBV20-1 and TRBJ1-2; D is undetermined. From germline, CDR1 is DFQATT and CDR2 SNEGSKA (reference sequence). The length of the CDR3 is 10 residues. Here the CDR3 reads CSAYGKGYAF. DNA for the CDR3: TGCAGTGCTTATGGAAAAGGCTACGCCTTC.

The chain combines TRBV5-6 with TRBJ2-1; D unclear. The germline CDR1 and CDR2 sequences are SGHDT and YYEEEE. The V end lost 1 base, the J end lost 1 base, and 6 bases lay between the germline ends. This CDR3 is 14 amino acids long. The CDR3 sequence is CASSLRVSYNEQFF. CDR3 sequence (DNA): TGTGCCAGCAGCTTGCGGGTTTCCTACAATGAGCAGTTCTTC.

The rearrangement uses TRBV5-4 and TRBJ2-2; D perhaps matches TRBD1 (6 bases). The CDR3 covers 14 residues. Trimming pared 7 bases from V and 1 base from J, leaving 11 bases between. Germline values: CDR1 SGHNT, CDR2 YYREEE (reference sequence). The CDR3 reads CASGQGKNTGELFF. DNA of the CDR3: TGTGCCAGCGGGCAGGGGAAGAACACCGGGGAGCTGTTTTTT.

The chain joins TRBV6-5 to TRBJ2-2, with D unresolved. This CDR3 is built from 13 residues. Germline CDR1 MNHEY, CDR2 SVGAGI. Trimming left V 4 bases short and J 6 bases short, with 9 bases between. In DNA form, the CDR3 reads TGTGCCAGCAGTTCCCGAGGCCCCGGGGAGCTGTTTTTT. Translated: CASSSRGPGELFF.

This clonotype rates as medium-sized. V usage is TRBV15 and J usage is TRBJ1-2; D possibly corresponds to TRBD1 (6 bases). Deletions cut 0 bases from V and 6 bases from J, with 23 bases between. The germline V gene encodes CDR1 LNHNV and CDR2 YYDKDF (reference sequence). This CDR3 region has 18 residues. The CDR3 DNA reads as TGTGCCACCAGCAGAGATATGTGGTCGGATACAGGGAGGGATGGCTACACCTTC. It translates to CATSRDMWSDTGRDGYTF.

The genes are TRBV5-1 and TRBJ1-2; D unclear. The CDR3 consists of 12 residues. Looked up from germline, CDR1 is SGHRS and CDR2 is YFSETQ. V shed 0 bases and J shed 1 base, with 1 base lying between them. The CDR3 loop reads CASSLVNYGYTF. DNA for the CDR3: TGCGCCAGCAGCTTGGTTAACTATGGCTACACCTTC.

This clonotype was counted only a few times. The chain recombines TRBV6-5 with TRBJ1-1, with 8 bases fitting TRBD1. Germline trimming cut 2 bases from V and 3 bases from J; bases unmatched to any gene: 2. The CDR3 length is 14 residues. The germline gives CDR1 MNHEY, CDR2 SVGAGI. This chain's CDR3 is CASSYQGADTEAFF. CDR3 DNA sequence: TGTGCCAGCAGTTACCAGGGGGCGGACACTGAAGCTTTCTTT.

This clonotype was counted a single time. This chain joins TRBV6-1 and TRBJ1-2; D gene ambiguous. The CDR3 contains 13 residues. V was cut by 7 bases and J by 1 base, with 10 bases left in between. CDR1 and CDR2 from the germline V gene are MNHNS and SASEGT. This CDR3 is CASKIGSNYGYTF. CDR3 sequence (DNA): TGTGCCAGCAAAATCGGCAGTAACTATGGCTACACCTTC.

Only a few counts were recorded for this clonotype. The gene calls are TRBV6-1 and TRBJ1-1; D unresolved. V lost 1 base and J lost 1, with 4 bases in between. The CDR3 totals 13 residues. The germline gives CDR1 MNHNS, CDR2 SASEGT. This chain's CDR3 is CASSEVENTEAFF. The DNA of the CDR3 is TGTGCCAGCAGTGAAGTGGAGAACACTGAAGCTTTCTTT.

The sample holds a few counts of this clonotype. The J gene is TRBJ1-1, the V gene TRBV6-5, with TRBD1 as a possible D gene (5 bases). Germline V gene sequence: CDR1 MNHEY, CDR2 SVGAGI. The V and J ends lost 1 base and 5 bases respectively, with 14 bases between them. CDR3 length: 15 residues. CDR3 loop: CASSYLGGVKTEAFF. The CDR3 DNA is TGTGCCAGCAGTTACTTAGGAGGGGTTAAAACTGAAGCTTTCTTT.

V gene TRBV5-6 combines with J gene TRBJ1-2; 7 nucleotides match TRBD1. V lost 0 bases to trimming and J lost 8 bases; unmatched junction nucleotides: 16. The CDR3 runs 17 residues. Germline V lookup: CDR1 SGHDT, CDR2 YYEEEE. This chain's CDR3 is CASSLADRAQLGRGYTF. The DNA of the CDR3 is TGTGCCAGCAGCTTGGCCGACAGGGCCCAACTAGGGAGGGGCTACACCTTC.